The next 26 T cell receptor beta chains were all read from a single sample in a study of OX40 agonist ivuxolimab in advanced cancers. Profiling relied on immunoSEQ multiplex PCR, and the TCRdb table lists in-frame clones only, not all of them. The sample lists 77,000 or so clones, 92% occurring once. This sample comprised CD4+ or CD8+ T cells sorted from blood, obtained in a trial of the OX40 agonist ivuxolimab. The receptors here all came from an adult with an advanced solid tumor such as melanoma, head and neck, liver or kidney cancer.

The rearrangement joins TRBV9 to TRBJ2-1, with D possibly matching TRBD2 (5 bases). This CDR3 contains 13 residues. Germline-derived CDR1 and CDR2 are SGDLS and YYNGEE. V gave up 3 bases and J gave up 10 bases, with 14 bases separating them. For the CDR3, the DNA is TGTGCCAGCAGCGGGACTTCACGGAAGGAGCAGTTCTTC. It is translated as CASSGTSRKEQFF.

The V and J genes are TRBV21-1 and TRBJ1-4; the table's D call of TRBD1 was not tested on the DNA. TRBV21-1 is recorded as a pseudogene. The CDR3 sequence is 16 residues long. CDR3 protein: CASSKGDRQINEKLFF. CDR3 nucleotides: TGTGCCAGCAGCAAAGGGGATAGACAGATTAATGAAAAACTGTTTTTT.

As DNA, the CDR3 is TGTGCCAGCAGTGACCGGGCAGGTCTCCAAGAGACCCAGTACTTC. It encodes CASSDRAGLQETQYF. The V and J genes are TRBV6-4 and TRBJ2-5; D is undetermined. This CDR3 spans 15 amino acids. Germline V CDR1 and CDR2: MRHNA, SNTAGT. Trimming cost V 2 bases and J 1 base, with 11 bases left between them.

The chain carries TRBV2 and TRBJ2-7; D unclear. V was trimmed by 2 bases and J by 2 bases, leaving 10 bases between them. The CDR3 covers 14 residues. Germline V gene sequence: CDR1 SNHLY, CDR2 FYNNEI. This CDR3 reads CASSEWLTAYEQYF. CDR3 in DNA: TGTGCCAGCAGTGAATGGTTAACAGCCTACGAGCAGTACTTC. The full variable domain, with the rest looked up from reference TRBV2 and TRBJ2-7, is EPEVTQTPSHQVTQMGQEVILRCVPISNHLYFYWYRQILGQKVEFLVSFYNNEISEKSEIFDDQFSVERPDGSNFTLKIRSTKLEDSAMYFCASSEWLTAYEQYFGPGTRLTVT.

The chain carries TRBV2 and TRBJ2-7; the D gene is possibly TRBD1 (5 bases). The CDR3 spans 14 residues. The V and J ends lost 6 bases and 3 bases respectively, with 15 bases between them. The germline V gene has CDR1 SNHLY and CDR2 FYNNEI. The CDR3: CASRGNRQFYEQYF. The CDR3 bases are TGTGCCAGCAGAGGGAACCGACAGTTCTACGAGCAGTACTTC.

The chain is built from TRBV19 and TRBJ2-3, with TRBD2 matching over 10 bases. V trimming: 3 bases; J trimming: 3 bases; junction bases outside the gene matches: 12. CDR1 and CDR2 from the germline V gene are LNHDA and SQIVND (reference sequence). This CDR3 contains 18 residues. The CDR3 protein is CASSISRAPGLATDTQYF. As DNA, the CDR3 is TGTGCCAGTAGTATTAGTAGGGCTCCGGGACTAGCGACAGATACGCAGTATTTT.

The chain recombines TRBV14 with TRBJ2-5; D is perhaps TRBD2 (6 bases). Germline assignment: CDR1 SGHDN and CDR2 FVKESK. CDR3 length equals 17 residues. Trimming stripped 4 bases from V and 0 bases from J, with 18 bases between. CDR3 coding DNA: TGTGCCAGCAGCCCCTCGGGGACTCCGGAGTACCAAGAGACCCAGTACTTC. Encoded protein: CASSPSGTPEYQETQYF.

The chain recombines TRBV4-1 with TRBJ2-7; D remains ambiguous. Germline-derived CDR1 and CDR2 are MGHRA and YSYEKL. Trimming left V 1 base short and J 5 bases short, with 12 bases between. This CDR3 is 14 amino acids long. CDR3 coding DNA: TGCGCCAGCAGCCAAGTGAATCAGGCCCACGAGCAGTACTTC. It specifies CASSQVNQAHEQYF.

The V call is TRBV5-6, the J call TRBJ2-1, with 8 bases matching TRBD1. The trim removed 3 bases at V and 2 bases at J, leaving 4 bases unmatched. In germline, CDR1 is SGHDT, CDR2 YYEEEE. The CDR3 loop spans 15 amino acids. The CDR3 loop reads CASSYGTGPYNEQFF. The CDR3 nucleotides read TGTGCCAGCAGCTACGGGACAGGTCCCTACAATGAGCAGTTCTTC.

The J gene is TRBJ1-3, the V gene TRBV27; possible D gene TRBD1, 5 bases. CDR3 length: 16 residues. In germline, CDR1 is MNHEY, CDR2 SMNVEV (reference sequence). Trimming pared 4 bases from V and 4 bases from J, leaving 17 bases between. CDR3 sequence reads: CASSSGASGSGNTIYF. In DNA, the CDR3 is TGTGCCAGCAGTTCCGGGGCTTCTGGGTCGGGAAACACCATATATTTT.

The V and J genes are TRBV7-9 and TRBJ1-5, with TRBD1 as a possible D gene (5 bases). With 8 bases removed from V and 4 bases from J, the gap between germline ends came to 21 bases. CDR1 and CDR2 (germline): SEHNR, FQNEAQ (reference sequence). The CDR3 is made up of 16 amino acids. The CDR3 loop reads CASSNGGGLRNQPQHF. As DNA, the CDR3 is TGTGCCAGCTCCAATGGGGGGGGATTACGAAATCAGCCCCAGCATTTT.

The chain is built from TRBV27 and TRBJ1-5; D gene uncertain. V lost 5 bases and J 1 base, leaving 15 bases between the germline ends. This CDR3 spans 16 amino acids. Germline lookup yields CDR1 MNHEY and CDR2 SMNVEV (reference sequence). CDR3 sequence (DNA): TGTGCCAGCAGTCCATCCCCTGTATTCAGCAATCAGCCCCAGCATTTT. It translates to CASSPSPVFSNQPQHF.

The chain couples TRBV7-9 to TRBJ2-2, with D possibly matching TRBD1 (5 bases). This CDR3 contains 17 residues. Germline V gene lookup returns CDR1 SEHNR and CDR2 FQNEAQ (reference sequence). Deletions cut 2 bases from V and 0 bases from J, with 13 bases between. The CDR3 is CASSLSLNRPNTGELFF. As DNA, the CDR3 is TGTGCCAGCAGCTTATCCCTTAACAGGCCGAACACCGGGGAGCTGTTTTTT. The whole variable domain, filled in from reference TRBV7-9 and TRBJ2-2, reads DTGVSQNPRHKITKRGQNVTFRCDPISEHNRLYWYRQTLGQGPEFLTYFQNEAQLEKSRLLSDRFSAERPKGSFSTLEIQRTEQGDSAMYLCASSLSLNRPNTGELFFGEGSRLTVL.

The genes are TRBV6-5 and TRBJ1-3, with D maybe TRBD1 (5 bases). Germline CDR1 reads MNHEY; CDR2 reads SVGAGI. This CDR3 comprises 15 residues. V dropped 6 bases and J dropped 7 bases, with 19 bases sitting between them. In DNA form, the CDR3 reads TGTGCCAGCAGCCCTGGGGCCCCAGGGTTTAACACCATATATTTT. Translation gives CASSPGAPGFNTIYF.

The CDR3 spells CASSLYRGEQYF. CDR3 nucleotide sequence: TGTGCCAGCAGTTTATACAGGGGCGAGCAGTACTTC. The rearrangement joins TRBV27 to TRBJ2-5, with 7 nucleotides matching TRBD1. The better agreement between TRBJ2-7 and the DNA end casts doubt on the J call. Looked up from germline, CDR1 is MNHEY and CDR2 is SMNVEV (reference sequence). CDR3 length: 12 amino acids.

This chain links TRBV14 with TRBJ1-6; possibly TRBD1 for D (5 bases). Trimming took 3 bases from V and 0 from J, leaving 12 bases between them. The CDR3 is made up of 17 amino acids. Germline assignment: CDR1 SGHDN and CDR2 FVKESK. This chain's CDR3 is CASSHWDGSSYNSPLHF. The CDR3 DNA sequence: TGTGCCAGCAGCCATTGGGACGGTAGCTCCTATAATTCACCCCTCCACTTT.

This rearrangement joins TRBV7-6 to TRBJ1-1; no clear D. Germline CDR1 and CDR2: SGHVS and FNYEAQ. This CDR3 is 13 amino acids long. Trimming shortened V by 8 bases and J by 2 bases, and 12 bases separated the two germline ends. This chain's CDR3 is CASRESLNTEAFF. CDR3 coding DNA: TGTGCCAGCCGGGAAAGTTTAAACACTGAAGCTTTCTTT.

The chain carries TRBV5-6 and TRBJ2-1, with D possibly being TRBD1 (5 bases). The V gene's germline CDR1 is SGHDT and CDR2 YYEEEE. The germline V and J ends were trimmed by 0 bases and 0 bases, with 10 bases remaining between them. This CDR3 is 16 amino acids long. CDR3 sequence (DNA): TGTGCCAGCAGCTTGGACAGGACCAGCTCCTACAATGAGCAGTTCTTC. Residues: CASSLDRTSSYNEQFF. Looking up the rest from reference TRBV5-6 and TRBJ2-1 gives the full variable domain: DAGVTQSPTHLIKTRGQQVTLRCSPKSGHDTVSWYQQALGQGPQFIFQYYEEEERQRGNFPDRFSGHQFPNYSSELNVNALLLGDSALYLCASSLDRTSSYNEQFFGPGTRLTVL.

This sequence joins TRBV7-6 and TRBJ2-1; 9 bases align to TRBD2. This CDR3 comprises 14 residues. The germline CDR1 and CDR2 sequences are SGHVS and FNYEAQ. With V trimmed by 3 bases and J by 4 bases, 1 base remained unmatched. Written as DNA, the CDR3 is TGTGCCAGCAGCTTTAGCGGGGGTTACAATGAGCAGTTCTTC. Protein: CASSFSGGYNEQFF.

The chain carries TRBV6-5 and TRBJ1-2, with D perhaps TRBD1 (6 bases). This CDR3 spans 13 amino acids. The V gene lost 8 bases and the J gene lost 3 bases, with 13 bases spanning the gap. In germline, CDR1 is MNHEY, CDR2 SVGAGI. CDR3 nucleotides: TGTGCCAGCGGGGCAGGGGCGCACTATGGCTACACCTTC. It is translated as CASGAGAHYGYTF.

The chain combines TRBV10-1 with TRBJ1-1, with D uncertain. CDR1 WNHNN and CDR2 SYGVQD come from the germline V gene (reference sequence). V was shortened by 4 bases and J by 0 bases, with 9 bases between the two germline ends. The CDR3 runs 14 residues. Written as DNA, the CDR3 is TGCGCCAGCAGTGGTGGTTTTATGAACACTGAAGCTTTCTTT. Translated: CASSGGFMNTEAFF.

This clone was seen only once. Other DNA sequences in the same sample also yield this CDR3. This chain links TRBV9 with TRBJ1-4; perhaps TRBD1 as D (5 bases). V lost 0 bases to trimming and J lost 0 bases, with 6 bases between them. The germline V gene encodes CDR1 SGDLS and CDR2 YYNGEE. The length of the CDR3 is 15 residues. The CDR3 DNA follows: TGTGCCAGCAGCGTAGCGGGGGCAACTAATGAAAAACTGTTTTTT. Residues: CASSVAGATNEKLFF. The full variable domain, in which reference TRBV9 and TRBJ1-4 provide the parts outside the CDR3, is DSGVTQTPKHLITATGQRVTLRCSPRSGDLSVYWYQQSLDQGLQFLIQYYNGEERAKGNILERFSAQQFPDLHSELNLSSLELGDSALYFCASSVAGATNEKLFFGSGTQLSVL.

This chain links TRBV6-5 with TRBJ1-2; D is unresolved. CDR1 MNHEY and CDR2 SVGAGI come from the germline V gene. This CDR3 has 14 residues. V lost 6 bases to trimming and J lost 5 bases, with 16 bases between them. The CDR3: CASSQAGPSYGYTF. DNA for the CDR3: TGTGCCAGCAGCCAAGCCGGGCCATCGTATGGCTACACCTTC.

The genes are TRBV11-1 and TRBJ2-2; TRBD1 matches 7 bases. The ends lost 5 bases at V and 3 bases at J; junction bases unmatched: 9. Looked up from germline, CDR1 is SGHAT and CDR2 is FQDESV (reference sequence). The CDR3 has 16 amino acids. CDR3 in DNA: TGTGCCAGCAGCCATGACAGGGAATGGGACACCGGGGAGCTGTTTTTT. Translation gives CASSHDREWDTGELFF. The complete variable domain, with remaining parts taken from reference TRBV11-1 and TRBJ2-2, reads EAEVAQSPRYKITEKSQAVAFWCDPISGHATLYWYRQILGQGPELLVQFQDESVVDDSQLPKDRFSAERLKGVDSTLKIQPAELGDSAMYLCASSHDREWDTGELFFGEGSRLTVL.

The V and J genes are TRBV4-1 and TRBJ2-7; D remains unclear. V lost 1 base to trimming and J lost 6 bases, with 13 bases between them. There are 14 residues in the CDR3. The germline CDR1 and CDR2 sequences are MGHRA and YSYEKL. CDR3 coding DNA: TGCGCCAGCAGCCAAGTACCGCCCCCGGCCGAGCAGTACTTC. Encoded protein: CASSQVPPPAEQYF.

The chain uses TRBV6-6 and TRBJ2-1; 11 bases line up with TRBD1. V lost 7 bases and J lost 7; bases outside the gene matches: 6. In germline, CDR1 is MNHNY, CDR2 SVGAGI (reference sequence). The CDR3 contains 14 residues. The CDR3 region is CASKDRGLGNEQFF. The CDR3 DNA reads TGTGCCAGCAAGGACAGGGGGCTCGGAAATGAGCAGTTCTTC.